Following are 8 T cell receptor beta chains from one sample sequenced in a study of regulatory T cells in long-lasting Graves disease (dated by TCRdb to the early 2020s). To prepare the library, multiplex PCR was applied. This sample was sequenced with an Illumina HiSeq 4000. CDR3 regions were amplified by Arm-PCR with iRepertoire HTBI primers to construct TCR beta libraries. The public reads were quality trimmed at Q25 with fastp and then assembled into clones with MiXCR by TCRdb, keeping productive beta chains. Every entry covers one CDR3 protein and lists the most common genes and DNA from its rows. Within this sample are hundreds of thousands of distinct CDR3 sequences, with roughly 16% of them counted one time only. The top ten hold approximately 18% of the sample. The intended sense of this specimen's time point label: newly diagnosed GD, antithyroid drugs for less than 3 months. RNA was extracted from PBMCs in TRIzol for both TCR sequencing and RNA sequencing.

The sample was also reused in another study, on T cells in Graves' hyperthyroidism and ophthalmopathy.

Source: peripheral blood mononuclear cells (PBMCs), taken at new diagnosis, from a patient treated with antithyroid drugs. The receptors were gathered from a woman in her 30s with Graves disease. Donor details come from another sample of the same person, matched by shared clones.

The CDR3 coding sequence is TGTGCCAGCAGCCGAGCGCCAGGGGGGAACACTGAAGCTTTCTTT. It translates to CASSRAPGGNTEAFF. The genes are TRBV7-9 and TRBJ1-1; TRBD1 matches at 7 bases. J gave up 1 base and V 5 bases, and 7 bases lay outside the gene matches. CDR1 is SEHNR and CDR2 is FQNEAQ in the germline V gene (reference sequence). The CDR3 is 15 residues long. Filled out from reference TRBV7-9 and TRBJ1-1, the complete variable domain reads DTGVSQNPRHKITKRGQNVTFRCDPISEHNRLYWYRQTLGQGPEFLTYFQNEAQLEKSRLLSDRFSAERPKGSFSTLEIQRTEQGDSAMYLCASSRAPGGNTEAFFGQGTRLTVV.

This clonotype was counted ten times or more. Sequence at one end of the junction differs from germline and may be a read error. The V and J genes are TRBV11-2 and TRBJ2-1; a weak D match, TRBD2 (6 bases). The CDR3 spans 17 residues. The V gene's germline CDR1 is SGHAT and CDR2 FQNNGV. Here the CDR3 DNA reads TGTGCCAGCAGTTTAGGGATAGGTCGGACGGAGGGCAATGAGCAGTTCTTC. This sequence encodes CASSLGIGRTEGNEQFF.

The chain links TRBV29-1 to TRBJ2-3; D gene ambiguous. The CDR3 runs to 15 residues. CDR1 and CDR2 from the germline V gene are SQVTM and ANQGSEA. V lost 0 bases and J 2 bases, leaving 12 bases between the germline ends. As DNA, the CDR3 is TGCAGCGTTGAAGATCCCTTTGGATACACAGATACGCAGTATTTT. Translating it yields CSVEDPFGYTDTQYF.

The chain is built from TRBV28 and TRBJ2-1, with D hard to call. The V gene's germline CDR1 is MDHEN and CDR2 SYDVKM. V gave up 3 bases and J gave up 10 bases, with 7 bases separating them. The CDR3 is 11 amino acids. CDR3 sequence reads: CASSFVGEQFF. The CDR3 DNA follows: TGTGCCAGCAGTTTTGTAGGGGAGCAGTTCTTC.

This clonotype turned up a few times. A much larger clone lies a single base off, so this may be a read error. The V and J genes are TRBV28 and TRBJ1-5, with D possibly matching TRBD1 (5 bases). This CDR3 is built from 14 residues. Germline V gene data show CDR1 as MDHEN and CDR2 as SYDVKM. This CDR3 reads CASRWGYGNRPQHF. The CDR3 DNA sequence: TGTGCCAGCAGATGGGGGTACGGCAATCGGCCCCAGCATTTT.

This clonotype was seen many times. Germline and junction disagree at one end, which may indicate a read error. The CDR3 region is CASSRAGGPGNEQFF. For the CDR3, the DNA is TGTGCTAGCAGCCGTGCGGGAGGGCCTGGCAATGAGCAGTTCTTC. The rearrangement joins TRBV7-7 to TRBJ2-1; 9 bases agree with TRBD2. Looked up from germline, CDR1 is SSHAT and CDR2 is FNYEAQ (reference sequence). The CDR3 has 15 amino acids.

This clonotype was recorded many times. This chain links TRBV2 with TRBJ1-5, with D maybe TRBD1 (5 bases). The CDR3 runs to 14 residues. Trimming shortened V by 6 bases and J by 4 bases, and 13 bases separated the two germline ends. The germline V gene encodes CDR1 SNHLY and CDR2 FYNNEI. CDR3 sequence: CASRFRALNQPQHF. CDR3 nucleotide sequence: TGTGCCAGCAGGTTCAGGGCCTTGAATCAGCCCCAGCATTTT.

This clonotype has ten or more counts. This chain links TRBV28 with TRBJ1-2, with D hard to call. CDR3 length equals 14 residues. The V gene's germline CDR1 is MDHEN and CDR2 SYDVKM. With 6 bases removed from V and 3 bases from J, the gap between germline ends came to 14 bases. This chain's CDR3 is CASSTGREDYGYTF. In DNA, the CDR3 is TGTGCCAGCAGCACCGGGAGGGAGGACTATGGCTACACCTTC.